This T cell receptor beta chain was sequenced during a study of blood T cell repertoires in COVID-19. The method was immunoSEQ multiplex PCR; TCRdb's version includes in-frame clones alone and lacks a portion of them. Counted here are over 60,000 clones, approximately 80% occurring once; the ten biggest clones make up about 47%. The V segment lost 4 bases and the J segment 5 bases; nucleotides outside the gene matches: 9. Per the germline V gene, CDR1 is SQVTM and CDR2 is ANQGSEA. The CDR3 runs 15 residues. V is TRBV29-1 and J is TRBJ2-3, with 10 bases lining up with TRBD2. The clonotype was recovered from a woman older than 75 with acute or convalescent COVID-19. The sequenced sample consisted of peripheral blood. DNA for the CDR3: TGCAGCGTTGGGCTAGCGGGAGTAATTGGAGATACGCAGTATTTT. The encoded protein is CSVGLAGVIGDTQYF.